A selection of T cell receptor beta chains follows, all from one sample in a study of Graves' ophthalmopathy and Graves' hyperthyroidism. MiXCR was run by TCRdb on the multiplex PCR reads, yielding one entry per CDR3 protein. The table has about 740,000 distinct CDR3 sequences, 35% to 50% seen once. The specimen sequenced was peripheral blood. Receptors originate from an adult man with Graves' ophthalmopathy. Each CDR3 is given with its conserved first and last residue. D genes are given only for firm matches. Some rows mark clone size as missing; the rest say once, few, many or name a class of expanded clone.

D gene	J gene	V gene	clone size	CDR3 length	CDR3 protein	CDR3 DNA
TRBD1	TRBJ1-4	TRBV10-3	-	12	CAISAWTGELFF	TGTGCCATCAGTGCTTGGACAGGGGAACTGTTTTTT
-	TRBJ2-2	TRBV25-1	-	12	CAWSRITGELFF	TGTGCCTGGAGTCGGATAACCGGGGAGCTGTTTTTT
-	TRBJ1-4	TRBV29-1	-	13	CSVEPGSTEKLFF	TGCAGCGTTGAGCCGGGGAGCACTGAAAAACTGTTTTTT
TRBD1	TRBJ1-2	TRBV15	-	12	CATSRGDSGYTF	TGTGCCACCAGCAGGGGGGACAGTGGCTACACCTTC
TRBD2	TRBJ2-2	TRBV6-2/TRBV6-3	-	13	CASSSTGSGMLFF	TGTGCCAGCAGTTCCACGGGTAGCGGGATGTTGTTTTTT
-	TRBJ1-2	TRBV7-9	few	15	CASSLEGASPNGYTF	TGTGCCAGCAGCTTAGAGGGAGCGAGCCCTAATGGCTACACCTTC
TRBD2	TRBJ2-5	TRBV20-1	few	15	CSARDWASGGAGQYF	TGCAGTGCTAGAGATTGGGCTAGCGGGGGGGCTGGCCAGTACTTC
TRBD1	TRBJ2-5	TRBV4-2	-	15	CASSSPGTGGETQYF	TGTGCCAGCAGCTCACCCGGGACAGGGGGGGAGACCCAGTACTTC
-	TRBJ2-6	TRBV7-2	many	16	CASSLTVGSGANVLTF	TGTGCCAGCAGCTTAACTGTCGGCTCTGGGGCCAACGTCCTGACTTTC
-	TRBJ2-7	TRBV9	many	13	CASHPLGSYEQYF	TGTGCCAGCCACCCATTGGGCTCCTACGAGCAGTACTTC
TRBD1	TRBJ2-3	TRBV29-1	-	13	CSVGGQGPDTQYF	TGCAGCGTTGGGGGACAGGGACCAGATACGCAGTATTTT
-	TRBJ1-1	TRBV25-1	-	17	CASSLRSQGLKNTEAFF	TGTGCCAGCAGTTTACGGAGTCAGGGCCTGAAGAACACTGAAGCTTTCTTT